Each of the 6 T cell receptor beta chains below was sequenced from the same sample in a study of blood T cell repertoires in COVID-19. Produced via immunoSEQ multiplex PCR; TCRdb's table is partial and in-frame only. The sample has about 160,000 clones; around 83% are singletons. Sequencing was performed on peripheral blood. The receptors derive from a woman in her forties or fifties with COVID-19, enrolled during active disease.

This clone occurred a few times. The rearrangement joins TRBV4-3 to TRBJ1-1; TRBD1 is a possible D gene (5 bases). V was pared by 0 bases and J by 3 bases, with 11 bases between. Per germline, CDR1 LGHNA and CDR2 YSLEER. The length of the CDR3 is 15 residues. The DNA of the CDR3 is TGCGCCAGCAGCCAAGATGTGACAGCTTACACTGAAGCTTTCTTT. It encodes CASSQDVTAYTEAFF.

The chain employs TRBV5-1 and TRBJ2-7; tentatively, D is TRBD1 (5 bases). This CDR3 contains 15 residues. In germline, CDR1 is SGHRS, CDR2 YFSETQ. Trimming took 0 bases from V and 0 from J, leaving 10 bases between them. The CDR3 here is CASSLGGSSSYEQYF. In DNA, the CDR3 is TGCGCCAGCAGCTTGGGGGGCTCCAGCTCCTACGAGCAGTACTTC.

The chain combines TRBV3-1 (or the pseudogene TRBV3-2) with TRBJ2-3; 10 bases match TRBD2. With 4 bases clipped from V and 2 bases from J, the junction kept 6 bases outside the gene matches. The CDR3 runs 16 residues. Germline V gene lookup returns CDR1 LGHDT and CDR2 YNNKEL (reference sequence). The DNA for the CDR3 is TGTGCCAGCAGCCGCATAGCGGGGGGTTCCACAGATACGCAGTATTTT. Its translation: CASSRIAGGSTDTQYF.

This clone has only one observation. CDR3 coding DNA: TGTGCCAGCAGCCTCTTGACAGGGGCGAATTCACCCCTCCACTTT. Residues: CASSLLTGANSPLHF. The chain employs TRBV14 and TRBJ1-6; 8 bases align to TRBD1. J lost 7 bases, V lost 4 bases, and 6 bases had no gene match. The germline gives CDR1 SGHDN, CDR2 FVKESK. This CDR3 contains 15 residues.

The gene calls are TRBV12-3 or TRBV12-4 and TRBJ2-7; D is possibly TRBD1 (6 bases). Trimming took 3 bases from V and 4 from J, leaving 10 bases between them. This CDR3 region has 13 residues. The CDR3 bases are TGTGCCAGCAGTTTGGAGACAGGATACGAGCAGTACTTC. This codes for CASSLETGYEQYF.

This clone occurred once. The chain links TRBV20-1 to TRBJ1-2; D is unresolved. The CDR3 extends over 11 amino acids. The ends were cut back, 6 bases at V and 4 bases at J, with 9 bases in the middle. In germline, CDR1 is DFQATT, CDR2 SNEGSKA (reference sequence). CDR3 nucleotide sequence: TGCAGTGCGGCAGGAACCTATGGCTACACCTTC. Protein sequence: CSAAGTYGYTF.